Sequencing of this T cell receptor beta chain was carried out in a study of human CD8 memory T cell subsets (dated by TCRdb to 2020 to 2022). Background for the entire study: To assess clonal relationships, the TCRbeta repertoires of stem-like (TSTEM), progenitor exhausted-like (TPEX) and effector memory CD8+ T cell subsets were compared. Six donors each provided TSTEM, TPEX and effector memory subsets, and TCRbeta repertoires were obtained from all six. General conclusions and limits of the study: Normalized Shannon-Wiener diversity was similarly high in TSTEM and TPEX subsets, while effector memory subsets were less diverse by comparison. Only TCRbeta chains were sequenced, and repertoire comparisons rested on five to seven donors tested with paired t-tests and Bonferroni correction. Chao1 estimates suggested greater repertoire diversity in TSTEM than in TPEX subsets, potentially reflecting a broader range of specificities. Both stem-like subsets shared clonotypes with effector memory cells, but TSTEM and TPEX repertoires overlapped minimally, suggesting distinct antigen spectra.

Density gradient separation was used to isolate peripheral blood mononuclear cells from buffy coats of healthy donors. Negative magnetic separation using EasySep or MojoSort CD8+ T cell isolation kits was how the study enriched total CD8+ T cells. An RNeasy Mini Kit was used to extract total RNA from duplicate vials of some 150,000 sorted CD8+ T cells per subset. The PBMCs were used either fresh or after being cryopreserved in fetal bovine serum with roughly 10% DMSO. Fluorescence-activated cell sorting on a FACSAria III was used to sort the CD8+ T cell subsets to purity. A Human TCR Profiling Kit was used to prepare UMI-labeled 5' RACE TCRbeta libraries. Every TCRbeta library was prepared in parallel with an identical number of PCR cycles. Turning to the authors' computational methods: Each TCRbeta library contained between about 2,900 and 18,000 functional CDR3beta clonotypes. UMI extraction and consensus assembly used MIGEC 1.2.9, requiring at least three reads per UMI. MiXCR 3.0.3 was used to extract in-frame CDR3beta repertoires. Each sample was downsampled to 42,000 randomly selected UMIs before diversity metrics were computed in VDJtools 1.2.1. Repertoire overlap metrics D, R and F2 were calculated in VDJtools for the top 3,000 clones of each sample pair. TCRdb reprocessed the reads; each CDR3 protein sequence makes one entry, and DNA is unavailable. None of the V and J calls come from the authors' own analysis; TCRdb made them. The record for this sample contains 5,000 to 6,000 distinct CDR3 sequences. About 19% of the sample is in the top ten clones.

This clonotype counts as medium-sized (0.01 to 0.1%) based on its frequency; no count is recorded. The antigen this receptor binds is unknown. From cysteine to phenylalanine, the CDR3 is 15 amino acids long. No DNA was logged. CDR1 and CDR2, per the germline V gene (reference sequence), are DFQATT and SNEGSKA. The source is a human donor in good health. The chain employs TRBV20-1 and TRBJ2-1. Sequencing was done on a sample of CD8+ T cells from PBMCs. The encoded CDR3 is CSASDLGDTSNEQFF.